Each of the 23 T cell receptor beta chains below was sequenced from the same sample in a study of identical twins. One entry per CDR3 protein results from TCRdb running MiXCR on the 5' RACE reads. The sample shows 350,000 to 500,000 distinct CDR3 sequences, less than 20% of them seen only once. The material sequenced was naive T cells sorted from blood. These receptors were taken from a man aged 45-65 years in good health.

This chain connects TRBV20-1 to TRBJ2-7; TRBD2 agrees at 8 bases. CDR1 DFQATT and CDR2 SNEGSKA come from the germline V gene (reference sequence). The CDR3 extends over 14 amino acids. The V segment lost 4 bases and the J segment 4 bases; nucleotides outside the gene matches: 9. The CDR3 loop reads CSATGLATMYEQYF. CDR3 DNA: TGCAGTGCTACTGGACTAGCAACCATGTACGAGCAGTACTTC.

CDR3 in DNA: TGTGCCAGTAAGCGGGGTGGCTACAATGAGCAGTTCTTC. The encoded protein is CASKRGGYNEQFF. The genes are TRBV19 and TRBJ2-1; TRBD2 aligns across 7 bases. The CDR3 sequence is 13 residues long. CDR1 LNHDA and CDR2 SQIVND come from the germline V gene (reference sequence). V gave up 7 bases and J gave up 3 bases; unmatched junction bases: 3.

This clonotype was detected only a few times. The gene calls are TRBV20-1 and TRBJ2-5, with 7 bases lining up with TRBD1. Trimming removed 5 bases from V and 4 bases from J; junction bases left unmatched: 13. The CDR3 runs 15 residues. Germline V gene sequence: CDR1 DFQATT, CDR2 SNEGSKA (reference sequence). The DNA of the CDR3 is TGCAGTGCTGATACAGGGGAAGAGATTGGAGAGACCCAGTACTTC. Amino acids: CSADTGEEIGETQYF.

This clonotype was found many times. V and J are TRBV5-1 and TRBJ1-1; the D is unclear. V was shortened by 1 base and J by 4 bases, with 11 bases between the two germline ends. The CDR3 runs 14 residues. The germline V gene encodes CDR1 SGHRS and CDR2 YFSETQ. This CDR3 is CASSLTTAATEAFF. CDR3 in DNA: TGCGCCAGCAGCTTGACCACGGCGGCCACTGAAGCTTTCTTT.

V and J are TRBV3-1 and TRBJ1-5; weak D call: TRBD1 (5 bases). Germline-derived CDR1 and CDR2 are LGHDT and YNNKEL (reference sequence). CDR3 length: 14 amino acids. Trimming stripped 4 bases from V and 3 bases from J, with 10 bases between. Here the CDR3 reads CASSPFGANQPQHF. As DNA, the CDR3 is TGTGCCAGCAGCCCCTTCGGGGCCAATCAGCCCCAGCATTTT.

This clonotype was seen only once. This chain joins TRBV24-1 and TRBJ2-2; 12 bases are a match to TRBD1. The CDR3 covers 14 residues. V trimming: 3 bases; J trimming: 9 bases; junction bases outside the gene matches: 1. Germline CDR1 is KGHDR and CDR2 is SFDVKD. In DNA form, the CDR3 reads TGTGCCACCAGTGATGGGACAGGGGGCTGGGAGCTGTTTTTT. Translation gives CATSDGTGGWELFF.

This clonotype occurred a few times. The chain is built from TRBV5-6 and TRBJ1-5, with D perhaps TRBD1 (6 bases). The CDR3 covers 14 residues. Trimming pared 0 bases from V and 5 bases from J, leaving 9 bases between. Germline CDR1 SGHDT, CDR2 YYEEEE. CDR3 in amino acids: CASSLGGGHQPQHF. The CDR3 DNA reads as TGTGCCAGCAGCTTGGGTGGGGGCCATCAGCCCCAGCATTTT.

This clonotype occurred many times. The J gene is TRBJ2-7, the V gene TRBV5-5; maybe TRBD1 (6 bases). V lost 4 bases and J lost 1, with 12 bases in between. The CDR3 runs to 14 residues. Germline V gene lookup returns CDR1 SGHKS and CDR2 YYEKEE (reference sequence). The CDR3 region is CASSEGVNSYEQYF. DNA for the CDR3: TGTGCCAGCAGCGAGGGGGTCAATTCCTACGAGCAGTACTTC.

The chain recombines TRBV7-2 with TRBJ2-7; 8 bases line up with TRBD2. The CDR3 is 15 residues long. V dropped 3 bases and J dropped 2; count of bases not matched to a gene: 6. CDR1 is SGHTA, CDR2 FQGNSA, per germline. The CDR3 DNA follows: TGTGCCAGCAGCTTTGGACTAGCAAACACCTACGAGCAGTACTTC. It translates to CASSFGLANTYEQYF.

This clonotype was seen a few times. V is TRBV4-1 and J is TRBJ2-7; TRBD2 is a possible D gene (7 bases). The CDR3 sequence is 16 residues long. Per the germline V gene, CDR1 is MGHRA and CDR2 is YSYEKL. Trimming cost V 4 bases and J 0 bases, with 16 bases left between them. DNA of the CDR3: TGCGCCAGCAGCCCACCGGGGGGCAGGGACTCCTACGAGCAGTACTTC. Residues: CASSPPGGRDSYEQYF.

The CDR3 sequence: CSVRTGREAFF. In nucleotides, the CDR3 is TGCAGCGTTAGAACAGGTCGTGAAGCTTTCTTT. V usage is TRBV29-1 and J usage is TRBJ1-1; maybe TRBD1 (5 bases). The CDR3 has 11 amino acids. Trimming removed 5 bases at V and 7 bases at J, with 11 bases between. The V gene's germline CDR1 is SQVTM and CDR2 ANQGSEA.

This clonotype was counted only a few times. The rearrangement uses TRBV5-1 and TRBJ2-5; D gene unclear. CDR3 length: 13 residues. Deletions cut 0 bases from V and 5 bases from J, with 8 bases between. CDR1 is SGHRS, CDR2 YFSETQ, per germline. CDR3 DNA sequence: TGCGCCAGCAGCTTGGGTTTCGGGGAGACCCAGTACTTC. Residues: CASSLGFGETQYF.

This clonotype has only a few counts. The chain uses TRBV6-2 or TRBV6-3 and TRBJ1-5; 7 bases agree with TRBD1. Trimming cost V 10 bases and J 5 bases; bases outside gene matches: 8. The length of the CDR3 is 13 residues. CDR1 and CDR2 (germline): MNHEY, SVGEGT. The CDR3 loop is CATRDSLDQPQHF. The CDR3 DNA sequence: TGTGCCACCAGGGACAGCTTGGATCAGCCCCAGCATTTT.

In this sample, this clonotype turned up a few times. The gene calls are TRBV5-8 and TRBJ2-1; D unresolved. This CDR3 is 13 amino acids long. Germline CDR1 is SGHTS and CDR2 is YDEGEE. Trimming took off 4 bases at V and 2 bases at J, with 7 bases between the two ends. CDR3 protein: CASSPETYNEQFF. The CDR3 DNA sequence: TGTGCCAGCAGCCCCGAGACCTACAATGAGCAGTTCTTC. Based on the CDR3 plus reference TRBV5-8 and TRBJ2-1, the full variable domain is EAGVTQSPTHLIKTRGQQATLRCSPISGHTSVYWYQQALGLGLQFLLWYDEGEERNRGNFPPRFSGRQFPNYSSELNVNALELEDSALYLCASSPETYNEQFFGPGTRLTVL.

As for this clonotype: No conserved phenylalanine or tryptophan is present at the end of the CDR3, so a read error is the likely explanation. The limits of the CDR3 on the DNA are not certain, so only TCRdb's listed CDR3 is given. The rearrangement links TRBV6-6 to TRBJ2-1; the D call of TRBD2 is as the table states it, not checked on the DNA. From its first to its last residue, the CDR3 has 11 amino acids. Germline CDR1 is MNHNY and CDR2 is SVGAGI (reference sequence). The CDR3 loop is CASSYRASGGP.

This clonotype is a singleton in its sample. The chain couples TRBV5-4 to TRBJ2-1; 10 nucleotides match TRBD1. Germline CDR1 reads SGHNT; CDR2 reads YYREEE (reference sequence). The CDR3 consists of 17 residues. The V segment lost 3 bases and the J segment 4 bases; nucleotides outside the gene matches: 10. The CDR3 loop is CASSSALRDRGYNEQFF. DNA of the CDR3: TGTGCCAGCAGCTCAGCGCTCCGGGACAGGGGTTACAATGAGCAGTTCTTC.

This clonotype was counted only a few times. The chain combines TRBV29-1 with TRBJ2-5; TRBD1 agrees at 7 bases. The junction had 11 bases not matched to a gene; V was cut back by 3 bases and J by 4 bases. Germline V lookup: CDR1 SQVTM, CDR2 ANQGSEA. This CDR3 region has 15 residues. CDR3: CSVDTGEEIAETQYF. The CDR3 DNA is TGCAGCGTTGACACAGGGGAAGAAATAGCAGAGACCCAGTACTTC. The variable domain in full, completed from reference TRBV29-1 and TRBJ2-5, reads SAVISQKPSRDICQRGTSLTIQCQVDSQVTMMFWYRQQPGQSLTLIATANQGSEATYESGFVIDKFPISRPNLTFSTLTVSNMSPEDSSIYLCSVDTGEEIAETQYFGPGTRLLVL.

This clonotype showed up just a few times. This rearrangement joins TRBV10-3 to TRBJ1-3; D call uncertain. Germline lookup yields CDR1 ENHRY and CDR2 SYGVKD. The CDR3 sequence is 15 residues long. Trimming pared 3 bases from V and 0 bases from J, leaving 9 bases between. The chain's CDR3 is CAISEGQLSGNTIYF. CDR3 sequence (DNA): TGTGCCATCAGTGAAGGCCAGCTCTCTGGAAACACCATATATTTT.

This clonotype showed up just a few times. The chain has TRBV7-9 and TRBJ2-1; no firm D call. Germline V CDR1 and CDR2: SEHNR, FQNEAQ (reference sequence). Trimming took off 0 bases at V and 13 bases at J, with 13 bases between the two ends. There are 13 residues in the CDR3. In DNA form, the CDR3 reads TGTGCCAGCAGCTTAGCGATGGGAATAGGCCAGTTCTTC. This sequence encodes CASSLAMGIGQFF.

V usage is TRBV20-1 and J usage is TRBJ2-3; D call uncertain. The CDR3 loop spans 13 amino acids. The germline V gene encodes CDR1 DFQATT and CDR2 SNEGSKA (reference sequence). Trimming removed 3 bases from V and 2 bases from J, with 9 bases in between. CDR3 residues: CSASGPPTDTQYF. DNA of the CDR3: TGCAGTGCTAGCGGGCCCCCCACAGATACGCAGTATTTT.

This clonotype has more than one count but fewer than ten. The V call is TRBV18, the J call TRBJ2-1; 9 bases match TRBD2. Germline V lookup: CDR1 KGHSH, CDR2 LQKENI. CDR3 length equals 16 residues. V lost 1 base and J lost 6; bases outside the gene matches: 7. The CDR3 sequence is CASSPRPSGAPNEQFF. Here the CDR3 DNA reads TGTGCCAGCTCACCACGTCCTAGCGGGGCCCCCAATGAGCAGTTCTTC.

Regarding this clonotype: One end of the junction does not line up with germline, which may come from a read error. V gene TRBV9 combines with J gene TRBJ1-1, with no clear D. The CDR3 length is 15 residues. CDR1 SGDLS and CDR2 YYNGEE come from the germline V gene. The DNA of the CDR3 is TGTGCCAGCAGCGTAGCTCCTCTGTGGAACACTGAACCTTTCTTT. This codes for CASSVAPLWNTEPFF.

The genes are TRBV6-5 and TRBJ1-1; D gene uncertain. Germline lookup yields CDR1 MNHEY and CDR2 SVGAGI. CDR3 size: 14 residues. V lost 2 bases, J lost 4 bases, and 11 bases lay in between. The DNA for the CDR3 is TGTGCCAGCAGTTACCGACAAACTCGCACTGAAGCTTTCTTT. Translation gives CASSYRQTRTEAFF.